This T cell receptor (beta chain) was recorded in a study of cytomegalovirus exposure and HLA in healthy donors. This clone was seen only a few times. Its antigen is as yet unknown. PCR employed 60 Vbeta and 13 Jbeta primers. The method was immunoSEQ multiplex PCR; TCRdb's version includes in-frame clones alone and lacks a portion of them. The repertoire consists of roughly 200,000 clones, with 77% occurring once and the leading ten covering around 3.4%. The germline V and J ends were trimmed by 5 bases and 1 base, with 8 bases remaining between them. This CDR3 spans 14 amino acids. Germline-derived CDR1 and CDR2 are SEHNR and FQNEAQ (reference sequence). Study conclusions and caveats: Being indistinguishable, some V segments were excluded, TRBV6-2 and TRBV6-3 among them. Further analysis, carried out later, found HLA-associated TCR beta chains more clonally expanded than equally common other chains.

This clonotype was sampled from a woman aged 55-70 years in good health and CMV-seropositive. This chain uses TRBV7-9 with TRBJ2-2, with D hard to call. Sequenced material: PBMCs. The CDR3 is CASSQTRNTGELFF. The CDR3 coding sequence is TGTGCCAGCAGCCAGACACGGAACACCGGGGAGCTGTTTTTT.